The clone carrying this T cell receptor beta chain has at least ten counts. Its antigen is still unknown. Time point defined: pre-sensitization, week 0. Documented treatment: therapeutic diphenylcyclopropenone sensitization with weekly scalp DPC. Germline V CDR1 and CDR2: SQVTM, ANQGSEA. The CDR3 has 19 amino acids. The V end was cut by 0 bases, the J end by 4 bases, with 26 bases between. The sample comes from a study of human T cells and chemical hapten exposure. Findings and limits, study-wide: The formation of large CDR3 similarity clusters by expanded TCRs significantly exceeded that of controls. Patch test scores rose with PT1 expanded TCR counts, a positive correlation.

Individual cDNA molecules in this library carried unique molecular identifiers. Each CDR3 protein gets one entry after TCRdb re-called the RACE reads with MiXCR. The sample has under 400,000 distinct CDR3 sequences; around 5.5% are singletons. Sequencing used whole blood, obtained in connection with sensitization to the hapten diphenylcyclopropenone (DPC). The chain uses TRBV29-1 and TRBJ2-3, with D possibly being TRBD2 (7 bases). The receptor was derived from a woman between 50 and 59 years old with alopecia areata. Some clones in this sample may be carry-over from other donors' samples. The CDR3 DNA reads TGCAGCGTTGAAGATCCACCGCGGGGGCCAAACATGCCCCCAGATACGCAGTATTTT. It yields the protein CSVEDPPRGPNMPPDTQYF.